This entry concerns a single TCR beta chain. The sample originates from a study of blood T cell repertoires in COVID-19. Study summary: Sites in the United States, Italy and Spain provided acute and convalescent COVID-19 samples. Sources were T cells, B-cell-depleted T cells, or PBMCs; the material itself was cDNA or gDNA.

Germline V gene data show CDR1 as ENHRY and CDR2 as SYGVKD. Trimming left V 8 bases short and J 2 bases short, with 8 bases between. The CDR3 is made up of 12 amino acids. Per the authors' pipeline: Estimation of nucleated cell counts relied on the amplification of reference gene primers. Here immunoSEQ multiplex PCR was the method, and the copy in TCRdb shows in-frame clones only, minus some. Clonal size and the V and J genes are those of that table, whereas D and trimming came from the DNA. The sample yields tens of thousands of clones, over 75% seen once. This sequence originates from a human donor in a cohort sampled during active COVID-19. This rearrangement joins TRBV10-3 to TRBJ2-3; D is perhaps TRBD2 (5 bases). Sequences were obtained from peripheral blood. CDR3 protein: CAIGSNTDTQYF. As DNA, the CDR3 is TGTGCCATCGGGAGCAACACAGATACGCAGTATTTT.